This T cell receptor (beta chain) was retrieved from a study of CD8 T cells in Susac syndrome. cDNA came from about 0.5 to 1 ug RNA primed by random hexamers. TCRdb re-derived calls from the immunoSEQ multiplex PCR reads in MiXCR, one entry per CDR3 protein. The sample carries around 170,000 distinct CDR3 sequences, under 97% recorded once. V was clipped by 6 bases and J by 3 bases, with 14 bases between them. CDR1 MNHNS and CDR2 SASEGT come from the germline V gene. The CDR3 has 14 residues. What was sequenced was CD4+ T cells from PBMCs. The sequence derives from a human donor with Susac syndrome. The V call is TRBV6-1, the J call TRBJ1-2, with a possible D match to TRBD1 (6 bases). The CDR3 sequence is CASRWGRDDYGYTF. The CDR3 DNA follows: TGTGCCAGCAGGTGGGGGCGAGACGACTATGGCTACACCTTC.